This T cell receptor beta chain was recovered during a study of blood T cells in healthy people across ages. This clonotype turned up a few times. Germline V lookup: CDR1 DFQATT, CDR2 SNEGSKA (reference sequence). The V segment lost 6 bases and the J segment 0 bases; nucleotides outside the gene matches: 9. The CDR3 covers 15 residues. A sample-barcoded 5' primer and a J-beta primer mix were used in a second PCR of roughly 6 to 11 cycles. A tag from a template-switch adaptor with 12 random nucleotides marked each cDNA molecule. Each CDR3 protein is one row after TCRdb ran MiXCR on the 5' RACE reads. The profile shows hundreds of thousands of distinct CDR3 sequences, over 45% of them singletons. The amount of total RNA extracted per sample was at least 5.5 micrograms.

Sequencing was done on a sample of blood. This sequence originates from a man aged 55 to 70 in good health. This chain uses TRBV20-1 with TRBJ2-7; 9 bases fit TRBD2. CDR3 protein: CSAADFSGSSYEQYF. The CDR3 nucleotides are TGCAGTGCCGCCGACTTTAGCGGGAGCTCCTACGAGCAGTACTTC.